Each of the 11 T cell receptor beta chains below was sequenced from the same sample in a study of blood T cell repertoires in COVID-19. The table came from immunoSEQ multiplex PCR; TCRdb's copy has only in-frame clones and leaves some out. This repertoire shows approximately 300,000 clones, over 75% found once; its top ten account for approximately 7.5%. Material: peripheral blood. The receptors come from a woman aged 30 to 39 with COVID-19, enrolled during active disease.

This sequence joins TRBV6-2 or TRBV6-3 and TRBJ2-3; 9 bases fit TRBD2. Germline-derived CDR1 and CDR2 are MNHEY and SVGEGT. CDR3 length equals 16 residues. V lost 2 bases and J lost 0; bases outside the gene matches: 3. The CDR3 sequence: CASSYGGRVSTDTQYF. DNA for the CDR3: TGTGCCAGCAGTTACGGCGGGAGGGTTAGCACAGATACGCAGTATTTT.

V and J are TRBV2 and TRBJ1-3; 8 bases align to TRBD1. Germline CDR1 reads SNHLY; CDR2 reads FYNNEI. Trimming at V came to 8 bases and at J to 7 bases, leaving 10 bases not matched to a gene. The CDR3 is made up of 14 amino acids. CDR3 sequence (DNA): TGTGCCAGCGTTCCTCAGGGGGCAATGAACACCATATATTTT. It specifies CASVPQGAMNTIYF.

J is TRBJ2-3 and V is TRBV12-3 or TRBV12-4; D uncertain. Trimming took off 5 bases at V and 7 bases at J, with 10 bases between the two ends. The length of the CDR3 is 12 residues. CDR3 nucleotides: TGTGCCAGCAGTCTCGCGGTGAATACGCAGTATTTT. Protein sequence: CASSLAVNTQYF.

CDR3 sequence: CASSGYEQYF. The CDR3 nucleotides read TGTGCCAGCAGCGGCTACGAGCAGTACTTC. The V gene is TRBV25-1, the J gene TRBJ2-7; D not certain. CDR1 and CDR2 (germline): MGHDK, SYGVNS. The V end lost 6 bases, the J end lost 3 bases, and 3 bases lay between the germline ends. The CDR3 loop spans 10 amino acids.

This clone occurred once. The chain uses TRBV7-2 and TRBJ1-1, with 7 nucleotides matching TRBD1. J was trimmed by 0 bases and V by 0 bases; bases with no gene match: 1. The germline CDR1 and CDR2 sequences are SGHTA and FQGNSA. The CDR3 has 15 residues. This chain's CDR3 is CASSLAGGMNTEAFF. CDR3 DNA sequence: TGTGCCAGCAGCTTAGCAGGGGGCATGAACACTGAAGCTTTCTTT.

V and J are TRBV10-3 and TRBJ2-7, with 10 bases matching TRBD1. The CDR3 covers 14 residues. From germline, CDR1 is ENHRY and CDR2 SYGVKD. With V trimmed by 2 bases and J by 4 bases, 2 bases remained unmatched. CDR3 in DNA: TGTGCCATCAGTGAGAGGACAGGGGGTTACGAGCAGTACTTC. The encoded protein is CAISERTGGYEQYF.

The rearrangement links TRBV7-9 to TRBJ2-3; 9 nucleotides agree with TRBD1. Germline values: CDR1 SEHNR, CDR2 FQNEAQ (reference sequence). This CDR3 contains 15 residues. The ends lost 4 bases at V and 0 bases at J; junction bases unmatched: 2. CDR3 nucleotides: TGTGCCAGCAGCTCGACAGGGGGAAGCACAGATACGCAGTATTTT. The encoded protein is CASSSTGGSTDTQYF. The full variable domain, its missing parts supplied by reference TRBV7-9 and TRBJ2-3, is DTGVSQNPRHKITKRGQNVTFRCDPISEHNRLYWYRQTLGQGPEFLTYFQNEAQLEKSRLLSDRFSAERPKGSFSTLEIQRTEQGDSAMYLCASSSTGGSTDTQYFGPGTRLTVL.

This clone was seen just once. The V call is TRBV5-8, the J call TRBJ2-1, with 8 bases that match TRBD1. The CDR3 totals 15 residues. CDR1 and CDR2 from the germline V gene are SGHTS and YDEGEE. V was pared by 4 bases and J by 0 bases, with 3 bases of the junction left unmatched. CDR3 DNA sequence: TGTGCCAGCAGCAGCACAGGGGGCTCCTACAATGAGCAGTTCTTC. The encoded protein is CASSSTGGSYNEQFF. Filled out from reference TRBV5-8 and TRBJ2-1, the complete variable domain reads EAGVTQSPTHLIKTRGQQATLRCSPISGHTSVYWYQQALGLGLQFLLWYDEGEERNRGNFPPRFSGRQFPNYSSELNVNALELEDSALYLCASSSTGGSYNEQFFGPGTRLTVL.

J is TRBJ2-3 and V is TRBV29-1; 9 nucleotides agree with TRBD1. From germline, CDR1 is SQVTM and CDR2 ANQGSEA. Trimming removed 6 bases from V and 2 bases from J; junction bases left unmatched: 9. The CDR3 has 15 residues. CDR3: CSVSGGDRATDTQYF. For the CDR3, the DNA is TGCAGCGTCAGTGGCGGGGACAGGGCCACAGATACGCAGTATTTT.

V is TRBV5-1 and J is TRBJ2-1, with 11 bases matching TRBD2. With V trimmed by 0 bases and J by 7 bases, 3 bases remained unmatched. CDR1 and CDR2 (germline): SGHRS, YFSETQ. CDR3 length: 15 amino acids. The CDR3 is CASSLGASGRNEQFF. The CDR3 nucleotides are TGCGCCAGCAGCTTGGGGGCTAGCGGGAGGAATGAGCAGTTCTTC.

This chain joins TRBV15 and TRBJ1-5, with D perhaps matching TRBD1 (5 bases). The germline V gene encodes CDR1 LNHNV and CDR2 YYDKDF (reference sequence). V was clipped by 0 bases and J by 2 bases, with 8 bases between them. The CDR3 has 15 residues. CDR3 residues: CATSRDDSRNQPQHF. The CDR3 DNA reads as TGTGCCACCAGCAGAGATGACAGTCGCAATCAGCCCCAGCATTTT.